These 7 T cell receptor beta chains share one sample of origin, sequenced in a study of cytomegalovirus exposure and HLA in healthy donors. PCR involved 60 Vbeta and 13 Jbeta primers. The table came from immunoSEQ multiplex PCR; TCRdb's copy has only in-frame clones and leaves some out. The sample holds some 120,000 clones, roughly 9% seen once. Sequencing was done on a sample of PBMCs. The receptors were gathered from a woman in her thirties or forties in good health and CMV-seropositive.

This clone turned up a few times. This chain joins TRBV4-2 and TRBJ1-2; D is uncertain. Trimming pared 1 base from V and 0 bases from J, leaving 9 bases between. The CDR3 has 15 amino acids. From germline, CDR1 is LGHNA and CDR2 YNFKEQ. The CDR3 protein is CASSQGEAANYGYTF. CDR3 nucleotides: TGTGCCAGCAGCCAAGGGGAGGCAGCTAACTATGGCTACACCTTC.

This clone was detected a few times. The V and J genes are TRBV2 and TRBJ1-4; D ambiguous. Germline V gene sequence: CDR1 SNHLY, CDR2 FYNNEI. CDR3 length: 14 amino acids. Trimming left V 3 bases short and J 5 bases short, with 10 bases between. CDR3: CASSDSQENEKLFF. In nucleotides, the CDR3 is TGTGCCAGCAGTGATTCGCAGGAAAATGAAAAACTGTTTTTT.

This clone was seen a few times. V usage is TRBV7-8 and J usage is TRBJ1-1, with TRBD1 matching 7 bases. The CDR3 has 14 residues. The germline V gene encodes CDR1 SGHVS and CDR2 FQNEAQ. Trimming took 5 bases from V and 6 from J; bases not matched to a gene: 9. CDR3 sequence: CASSITTGVAEAFF. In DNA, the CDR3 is TGTGCCAGCAGCATAACTACAGGGGTCGCTGAAGCTTTCTTT.

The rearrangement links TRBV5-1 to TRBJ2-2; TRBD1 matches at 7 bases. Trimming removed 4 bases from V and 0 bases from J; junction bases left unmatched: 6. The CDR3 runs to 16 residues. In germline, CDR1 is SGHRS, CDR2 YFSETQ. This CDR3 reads CASSTPGQSNTGELFF. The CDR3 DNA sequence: TGCGCCAGCAGCACACCGGGACAGTCGAACACCGGGGAGCTGTTTTTT.

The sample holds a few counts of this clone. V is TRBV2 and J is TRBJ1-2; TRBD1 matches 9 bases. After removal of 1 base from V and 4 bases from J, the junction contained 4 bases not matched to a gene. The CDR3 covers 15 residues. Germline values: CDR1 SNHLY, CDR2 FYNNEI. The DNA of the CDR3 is TGTGCCAGCAGTGAAGACAGGGGGCGCGTCTATGGCTACACCTTC. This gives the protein CASSEDRGRVYGYTF.

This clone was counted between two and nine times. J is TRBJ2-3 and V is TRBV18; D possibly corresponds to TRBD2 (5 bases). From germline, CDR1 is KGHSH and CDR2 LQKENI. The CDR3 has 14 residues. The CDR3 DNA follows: TGTGGAGCGAAGGACGGGGTTAGCACAGATACGCAGTATTTT. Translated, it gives CGAKDGVSTDTQYF.

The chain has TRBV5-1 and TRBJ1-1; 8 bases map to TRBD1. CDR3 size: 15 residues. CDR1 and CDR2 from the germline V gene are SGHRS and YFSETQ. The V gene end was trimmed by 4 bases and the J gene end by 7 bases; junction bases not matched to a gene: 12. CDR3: CASSSRTGPWSEAFF. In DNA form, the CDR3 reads TGCGCCAGCAGCAGCCGGACAGGGCCATGGAGTGAAGCTTTCTTT.